The T cell receptor beta chain described here comes from a study of blood T cell repertoires in COVID-19. Study in general: Both acute and convalescent COVID-19 samples were obtained from the United States, Italy and Spain.

Which cohort a participant joined came from the clinical history participants gave. J gave up 0 bases and V 2 bases, and 6 bases lay outside the gene matches. The CDR3 spans 17 residues. The germline V gene encodes CDR1 MGHRA and CDR2 YSYEKL. In the authors' workflow: Amplification from reference gene primers served as the basis for estimated nucleated cell counts. Data came from immunoSEQ multiplex PCR; TCRdb stores just in-frame clones and leaves some out. The DNA gave D and trimming, while V, J and clone size come from that table. Altogether about 300,000 clones are present, over 75% being singletons, with the ten largest covering about 4%.

V usage is TRBV4-1 and J usage is TRBJ2-4; TRBD2 agrees at 8 bases. Sample: PBMCs or T cells enriched from blood (not recorded which). The receptor was derived from a man between 25 and 39 years old who had recovered from COVID-19. The CDR3 coding sequence is TGCGCCAGCAGCCAACCAACTAGCGGAGCAGCCAAAAACATTCAGTACTTC. Amino acids: CASSQPTSGAAKNIQYF.